This paragraph covers one T cell receptor beta chain sequence. This sample was taken from a study of blood T cell repertoires in COVID-19. Germline CDR1 is KGHSH and CDR2 is LQKENI. Trimming removed 2 bases from V and 8 bases from J; junction bases left unmatched: 5. CDR3 length: 13 residues. Data came from immunoSEQ multiplex PCR; TCRdb stores just in-frame clones and leaves some out. The repertoire has 400,000 to 450,000 clones, 89% of them found once; the top ten carry 1.5% to 1.9%. The sequence derives from a woman aged 40 to 50 with COVID-19, enrolled during active disease. The sequencing sample was made of peripheral blood. V and J are TRBV18 and TRBJ1-2; 7 bases agree with TRBD1. The DNA of the CDR3 is TGTGCCAGCTCACCAGAGGTGGACAGGGGCTACACCTTC. This translates into CASSPEVDRGYTF.